This TCR beta chain was observed in a study of siplizumab effects on memory and regulatory T cells. Remarks on this clone: Its cognate antigen is unknown.

Produced via immunoSEQ multiplex PCR; TCRdb's table is partial and in-frame only. Of 20,000 or so clones listed, about 45% were seen once; the top ten hold roughly 6.2%. Over a period of 5 to 7 days at 37 degrees C, the mixed lymphocyte reaction cells were cocultured. Sequencing used CFSE-low (dividing) CD4+ T cells sorted from an allogeneic mixed lymphocyte reaction. This clonotype was obtained from a human donor in good health; the cells came from an allogeneic mixed lymphocyte reaction. Some clones in this sample may be carry-over from other donors' samples.

The CDR3 spells CASSSRGSGGTYQETQYF. CDR3 in DNA: TGTGCCAGCTCCAGCCGTGGGAGCGGGGGGACCTACCAAGAGACCCAGTACTTC. The chain carries TRBV18 and TRBJ2-5, with TRBD2 identical over 9 bases. V shed 6 bases, J shed 0 bases, and the junction held 14 bases outside the gene matches. The CDR3 is 18 residues long. The germline V gene encodes CDR1 KGHSH and CDR2 LQKENI. Combining the CDR3 with reference TRBV18 and TRBJ2-5 gives the whole variable domain NAGVMQNPRHLVRRRGQEARLRCSPMKGHSHVYWYRQLPEEGLKFMVYLQKENIIDESGMPKERFSAEFPKEGPSILRIQQVVRGDSAAYFCASSSRGSGGTYQETQYFGPGTRLLVL.